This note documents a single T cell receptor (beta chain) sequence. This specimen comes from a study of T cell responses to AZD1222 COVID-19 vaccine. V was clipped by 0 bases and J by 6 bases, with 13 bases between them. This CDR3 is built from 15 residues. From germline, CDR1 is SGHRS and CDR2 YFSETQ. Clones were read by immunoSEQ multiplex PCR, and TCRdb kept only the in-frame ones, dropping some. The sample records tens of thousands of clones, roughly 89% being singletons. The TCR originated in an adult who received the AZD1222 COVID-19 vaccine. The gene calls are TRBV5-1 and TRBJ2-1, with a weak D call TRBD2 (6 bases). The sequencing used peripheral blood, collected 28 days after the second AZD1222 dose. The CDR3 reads CASSLVGSGFNEQFF. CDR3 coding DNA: TGCGCCAGCAGCTTGGTAGGTAGCGGATTCAATGAGCAGTTCTTC.